A single sample gave rise to the 10 T cell receptor beta chains below, sequenced in a study of blood T cells in healthy people across ages. Through a sample-barcoded 5' primer and a J-beta primer mix, a second PCR was run for roughly 6 to 11 cycles. TCRdb used MiXCR to reprocess the 5' RACE reads, holding one entry per CDR3 protein. The sample lists about 810,000 distinct CDR3 sequences, about 36% occurring once. The sample consisted of blood. The receptor source for this set is a man aged 18 to 29 in good health.

In DNA, the CDR3 is TGCAGTGCTAGAGAGGGAGGAACGGTTAACACTGAAGCTTTCTTT. Amino acids: CSAREGGTVNTEAFF. This chain joins TRBV20-1 and TRBJ1-1; D remains ambiguous. CDR3 size: 15 residues. V shed 0 bases and J shed 2 bases, with 13 bases lying between them. Germline CDR1 reads DFQATT; CDR2 reads SNEGSKA (reference sequence).

J is TRBJ2-3 and V is TRBV2, with 12 bases identical to TRBD2. From germline, CDR1 is SNHLY and CDR2 FYNNEI. The CDR3 extends over 17 amino acids. With V trimmed by 2 bases and J by 5 bases, 8 bases remained unmatched. CDR3 bases: TGTGCCAGCAGTGAACCCCCTAGCGGGGGGGTTGAAGATACGCAGTATTTT. It is translated as CASSEPPSGGVEDTQYF.

This clonotype came up many times. J is TRBJ2-6 and V is TRBV6-5; D is unclear. Trimming removed 6 bases at V and 4 bases at J, with 7 bases between. Germline V gene data show CDR1 as MNHEY and CDR2 as SVGAGI. The CDR3 is made up of 13 amino acids. CDR3 nucleotide sequence: TGTGCCAGCAGCCGCTCCGGGGCCAACGTCCTGACTTTC. Translated: CASSRSGANVLTF.

This clonotype was detected only a few times. The V gene is TRBV7-6, the J gene TRBJ2-7, with D perhaps being TRBD1 or TRBD2 (5 bases each). Between the trimmed V and J ends, which lost 5 bases and 6 bases, there was a span of 20 bases. This CDR3 contains 15 residues. Germline loops: CDR1 SGHVS, CDR2 FNYEAQ. As DNA, the CDR3 is TGTGCCAGCAGCCCCCCGGGGCAGGCTAGTACCGAGCAGTACTTC. Amino acids: CASSPPGQASTEQYF.

This clonotype occurred a few times. This rearrangement joins TRBV4-3 to TRBJ2-1, with D possibly being TRBD1 or TRBD2 (6 bases each). The germline V gene has CDR1 LGHNA and CDR2 YSLEER. CDR3 size: 20 residues. V was trimmed by 1 base and J by 0 bases, leaving 22 bases between them. The DNA of the CDR3 is TGCGCCAGCAGCCAAGTAAGGCGGGTGGGGGGCCGAAGCTCCTACAATGAGCAGTTCTTC. This translates into CASSQVRRVGGRSSYNEQFF.

In its sample, this clonotype was seen a few times. The rearrangement joins TRBV20-1 to TRBJ1-5, with 7 bases fitting TRBD1. CDR3 length: 13 residues. The V and J ends lost 6 bases and 3 bases, in that order; junction bases with no gene match: 5. Looked up from germline, CDR1 is DFQATT and CDR2 is SNEGSKA (reference sequence). The CDR3, as DNA: TGCAGTGCCCGACAGGGCTACAATCAGCCCCAGCATTTT. It specifies CSARQGYNQPQHF.

The chain links TRBV5-1 to TRBJ1-6; D might be TRBD1 (5 bases). Looked up from germline, CDR1 is SGHRS and CDR2 is YFSETQ. The CDR3 extends over 15 amino acids. Between the trimmed V and J ends, which lost 0 bases and 6 bases, there was a span of 10 bases. CDR3 region: CASSLATGPNSPLHF. In nucleotides, the CDR3 is TGCGCCAGCAGCTTGGCTACAGGTCCTAATTCACCCCTCCACTTT. The full variable domain, its missing parts supplied by reference TRBV5-1 and TRBJ1-6, is KAGVTQTPRYLIKTRGQQVTLSCSPISGHRSVSWYQQTPGQGLQFLFEYFSETQRNKGNFPGRFSGRQFSNSRSEMNVSTLELGDSALYLCASSLATGPNSPLHFGNGTRLTVT.

This chain joins TRBV30 and TRBJ1-2; 7 bases align to TRBD1. The germline CDR1 and CDR2 sequences are GTSNPN and SVGIG (reference sequence). The V gene end was trimmed by 3 bases and the J gene end by 8 bases; junction bases not matched to a gene: 3. The CDR3 spans 11 residues. As DNA, the CDR3 is TGTGCCTGGAGGACAGGGCAAGGCTACACCTTC. The encoded protein is CAWRTGQGYTF.

About this clonotype: At one end the junction does not follow the germline gene, possibly because of a read error. The chain combines TRBV7-2 with TRBJ1-6; unclear D gene. This CDR3 comprises 10 residues. From germline, CDR1 is SGHTA and CDR2 FQGNSA. Written as DNA, the CDR3 is TGTGCCAGCAGCCCCCGGCCCCCCCACTTT. Translation gives CASSPRPPHF.

In this sample, this clonotype turned up a few times. V and J are TRBV4-2 and TRBJ2-1; no clear D gene. The CDR3 is 14 residues long. The V end lost 0 bases, the J end lost 7 bases, and 10 bases lay between the germline ends. The germline V gene has CDR1 LGHNA and CDR2 YNFKEQ. DNA for the CDR3: TGTGCCAGCAGCCAAGATCAACGCAGGAATGAGCAGTTCTTC. Its translation: CASSQDQRRNEQFF.